The 28 T cell receptor beta chains presented below share a single source sample, sequenced in a study of beta chain features in type 1 diabetes. Of the isolated RNA, all was reverse transcribed, and so the sequenced material was expressed TCRB transcripts. Here immunoSEQ multiplex PCR was the method, and the copy in TCRdb shows in-frame clones only, minus some. The sample includes hundreds of thousands of clones, around 28% of them seen just once. The sequenced sample was naive CD4+ T cells from blood. The receptors stem from a man in his late teens or twenties in good health.

This sequence joins TRBV23-1 and TRBJ2-7, with 7 nucleotides matching TRBD2. TRBV23-1 has ORF status, its function being uncertain. Unmatched junction bases numbered 4, after V lost 0 bases and J lost 2 bases. CDR3 length: 15 residues. The CDR3 DNA reads TGCGCCAGCAGTCAATCGGGAGGGAATCCCTACGAGCAGTACTTC. Protein sequence: CASSQSGGNPYEQYF.

The CDR3 region is CASSLAGLAGGPYQETQYF. The CDR3 bases are TGCGCCAGCAGCTTGGCGGGACTAGCGGGAGGCCCGTACCAAGAGACCCAGTACTTC. V and J are TRBV5-1 and TRBJ2-5; 15 nucleotides align to TRBD2. There are 19 residues in the CDR3. V shed 0 bases and J 0 bases; nucleotides not matched to a gene: 6. In germline, CDR1 is SGHRS, CDR2 YFSETQ.

The chain uses TRBV5-4 and TRBJ2-1, with 16 bases identical to TRBD2. This CDR3 comprises 20 residues. From germline, CDR1 is SGHNT and CDR2 YYREEE (reference sequence). The V and J ends lost 3 bases and 2 bases, in that order; junction bases with no gene match: 11. The CDR3 DNA sequence: TGTGCCAGCAGCTGGGGGGGACTAGCGGGAGGGAGTCCCACCTACAATGAGCAGTTCTTC. This sequence encodes CASSWGGLAGGSPTYNEQFF.

The chain couples TRBV7-2 to TRBJ1-2; D possibly corresponds to TRBD1 (6 bases). Between the trimmed V and J ends, which lost 1 base and 4 bases, there was a span of 7 bases. This CDR3 is built from 13 residues. Germline V lookup: CDR1 SGHTA, CDR2 FQGNSA. Written as DNA, the CDR3 is TGTGCCAGCAGCTTAGAGGGGGTCTATGGCTACACCTTC. Protein product: CASSLEGVYGYTF.

As for this clone: Distinct nucleotide sequences in the sample also encode this CDR3. V is TRBV29-1 and J is TRBJ2-5; D is possibly TRBD1 (5 bases). This CDR3 contains 11 residues. Trimming removed 6 bases from V and 5 bases from J, with 10 bases in between. Germline assignment: CDR1 SQVTM and CDR2 ANQGSEA. CDR3 protein: CSVGLGETQYF. CDR3 DNA sequence: TGCAGCGTGGGGCTGGGGGAGACCCAGTACTTC.

J is TRBJ2-3 and V is TRBV18, with TRBD1 matching over 10 bases. Germline-derived CDR1 and CDR2 are KGHSH and LQKENI. V shed 2 bases and J 6 bases; nucleotides not matched to a gene: 2. The CDR3 runs to 14 residues. The chain's CDR3 is CASSPATGGDTQYF. The CDR3 coding sequence is TGTGCCAGCTCACCAGCGACAGGGGGCGATACGCAGTATTTT. Full variable domain (missing parts from reference TRBV18 and TRBJ2-3): NAGVMQNPRHLVRRRGQEARLRCSPMKGHSHVYWYRQLPEEGLKFMVYLQKENIIDESGMPKERFSAEFPKEGPSILRIQQVVRGDSAAYFCASSPATGGDTQYFGPGTRLTVL.

About this clone itself: Other DNA variants within this sample encode the same CDR3. This sequence joins TRBV30 and TRBJ2-7; D is perhaps TRBD2 (5 bases). This CDR3 spans 11 amino acids. The ends were cut back, 1 base at V and 4 bases at J, with 5 bases in the middle. Germline-derived CDR1 and CDR2 are GTSNPN and SVGIG (reference sequence). CDR3 loop: CAWSAGYEQYF. The CDR3 nucleotides read TGTGCCTGGAGTGCGGGGTACGAGCAGTACTTC.

This chain joins TRBV30 and TRBJ1-4; unclear D gene. The V and J ends lost 0 bases and 0 bases respectively, with 5 bases between them. The CDR3 has 14 residues. Germline assignment: CDR1 GTSNPN and CDR2 SVGIG (reference sequence). The CDR3 reads CAWSVLSTNEKLFF. DNA of the CDR3: TGTGCCTGGAGTGTACTCTCAACTAATGAAAAACTGTTTTTT. The entire variable domain, with the rest obtained from reference TRBV30 and TRBJ1-4, is as follows: SQTIHQWPATLVQPVGSPLSLECTVEGTSNPNLYWYRQAAGRGLQLLFYSVGIGQISSEVPQNLSASRPQDRQFILSSKKLLLSDSGFYLCAWSVLSTNEKLFFGSGTQLSVL.

The sample holds a few counts of this clone. The V gene is TRBV27, the J gene TRBJ2-5; 13 bases match TRBD2. The V gene end was trimmed by 3 bases and the J gene end by 5 bases; junction bases not matched to a gene: 9. Germline lookup yields CDR1 MNHEY and CDR2 SMNVEV (reference sequence). The CDR3 is 17 amino acids. The CDR3 loop reads CASSFRGTSGEAETQYF. The CDR3 DNA reads as TGTGCCAGCAGTTTTCGGGGGACTAGCGGGGAGGCGGAGACCCAGTACTTC.

The chain joins TRBV11-1 to TRBJ2-7; D possibly corresponds to TRBD2 (6 bases). The CDR3 sequence is 13 residues long. Germline V gene data show CDR1 as SGHAT and CDR2 as FQDESV (reference sequence). V lost 8 bases and J 2 bases, leaving 13 bases between the germline ends. DNA for the CDR3: TGTGCCAGCGCTCGGGAGAGGCCCTACGAGCAGTACTTC. This gives the protein CASARERPYEQYF.

The chain is built from TRBV6-1 and TRBJ1-1; D is perhaps TRBD1 (5 bases). The V gene's germline CDR1 is MNHNS and CDR2 SASEGT. The V gene lost 11 bases and the J gene lost 5 bases, with 15 bases spanning the gap. There are 12 residues in the CDR3. CDR3 in amino acids: CAGGEGRTEAFF. The CDR3 DNA reads as TGTGCCGGAGGGGAGGGGCGGACTGAAGCTTTCTTT.

The chain uses TRBV28 and TRBJ2-5; D not resolved. The CDR3 spans 15 residues. V dropped 6 bases and J dropped 5 bases, with 19 bases sitting between them. Germline V gene sequence: CDR1 MDHEN, CDR2 SYDVKM. Here the CDR3 reads CASSQPPGPGETQYF. The CDR3 DNA reads TGTGCCAGCAGCCAGCCCCCAGGCCCCGGGGAGACCCAGTACTTC.

There are a few counts of this clone. The chain joins TRBV29-1 to TRBJ1-1; tentatively, D is TRBD1 (6 bases). Per germline, CDR1 SQVTM and CDR2 ANQGSEA. The CDR3 loop spans 13 amino acids. Between the trimmed V and J ends, which lost 8 bases and 2 bases, there was a span of 15 bases. The CDR3 loop reads CSPTKGGNTEAFF. CDR3 nucleotide sequence: TGCAGCCCCACGAAGGGGGGCAACACTGAAGCTTTCTTT. Full variable domain (missing parts from reference TRBV29-1 and TRBJ1-1): SAVISQKPSRDICQRGTSLTIQCQVDSQVTMMFWYRQQPGQSLTLIATANQGSEATYESGFVIDKFPISRPNLTFSTLTVSNMSPEDSSIYLCSPTKGGNTEAFFGQGTRLTVV.

This clone was detected a few times. V is TRBV27 and J is TRBJ2-7; D unresolved. The V and J ends lost 2 bases and 3 bases respectively, with 5 bases between them. The CDR3 has 12 residues. CDR1 MNHEY and CDR2 SMNVEV come from the germline V gene (reference sequence). CDR3 coding DNA: TGTGCCAGCAGTTTAGTCCTCTACGAGCAGTACTTC. This sequence encodes CASSLVLYEQYF.

The chain links TRBV15 to TRBJ1-4; D not resolved. The V gene lost 0 bases and the J gene lost 0 bases, with 11 bases spanning the gap. Germline values: CDR1 LNHNV, CDR2 YYDKDF (reference sequence). CDR3 length: 17 residues. The CDR3 coding sequence is TGTGCCACCAGCAGAGATCTAGGAGGAGCAACTAATGAAAAACTGTTTTTT. It encodes CATSRDLGGATNEKLFF.

Worth noting for this clone: Other DNA sequences within the sample encode an identical CDR3. The V call is TRBV11-3, the J call TRBJ2-3; no definite D call. The CDR3 is 11 residues long. With 5 bases removed from V and 5 bases from J, the gap between germline ends came to 5 bases. Per the germline V gene, CDR1 is SGHNT and CDR2 is YENEEA. The CDR3 reads CASSLGDTQYF. The CDR3 bases are TGTGCCAGCAGCCTGGGAGATACGCAGTATTTT.

The chain uses TRBV4-1 and TRBJ2-5; no clear D gene. The CDR3 contains 15 residues. Trimming stripped 4 bases from V and 4 bases from J, with 16 bases between. CDR1 MGHRA and CDR2 YSYEKL come from the germline V gene. The CDR3 DNA sequence: TGCGCCAGCAGCCGACTGGGTGTCGCGCGAGAGACCCAGTACTTC. Amino acid sequence: CASSRLGVARETQYF.

This chain joins TRBV5-6 and TRBJ2-3; TRBD1 or TRBD2 may be the D gene (5 bases each). Germline V CDR1 and CDR2: SGHDT, YYEEEE. The CDR3 contains 13 residues. V lost 4 bases and J lost 9, with 15 bases in between. CDR3 protein: CASSHRDLTTQYF. In DNA, the CDR3 is TGTGCCAGCAGCCACCGGGACCTAACCACGCAGTATTTT. Filled out from reference TRBV5-6 and TRBJ2-3, the complete variable domain reads DAGVTQSPTHLIKTRGQQVTLRCSPKSGHDTVSWYQQALGQGPQFIFQYYEEEERQRGNFPDRFSGHQFPNYSSELNVNALLLGDSALYLCASSHRDLTTQYFGPGTRLTVL.

The chain links TRBV29-1 to TRBJ2-7; D is unclear. The germline V and J ends were trimmed by 3 bases and 4 bases, with 10 bases remaining between them. The CDR3 has 12 residues. Germline CDR1 reads SQVTM; CDR2 reads ANQGSEA. The CDR3 DNA reads as TGCAGCGTTGAGGCTAGTCAGTACGAGCAGTACTTC. Translated, it gives CSVEASQYEQYF.

The chain couples TRBV29-1 to TRBJ1-3, with 7 bases aligning to TRBD1. The trim removed 7 bases at V and 1 base at J, leaving 7 bases unmatched. CDR1 is SQVTM, CDR2 ANQGSEA, per germline. CDR3 length equals 14 residues. CDR3 coding DNA: TGCAGCGCGAAAAGGGGGCTGTCTGGAAACACCATATATTTT. This encodes CSAKRGLSGNTIYF.

The rearrangement links TRBV10-3 to TRBJ2-1, with D tentatively TRBD1 (5 bases). V lost 5 bases and J lost 8, with 16 bases in between. Germline V gives CDR1 ENHRY, CDR2 SYGVKD. CDR3 size: 14 residues. This CDR3 reads CAISYGRASDEQFF. CDR3 nucleotides: TGTGCCATCAGTTATGGCAGGGCCTCGGATGAGCAGTTCTTC.

The chain is built from TRBV29-1 and TRBJ1-1; TRBD1 matches 7 bases. This CDR3 has 13 residues. Germline V gives CDR1 SQVTM, CDR2 ANQGSEA. Germline trimming cut 4 bases from V and 4 bases from J; bases unmatched to any gene: 6. This CDR3 reads CSVAWTGSTEAFF. For the CDR3, the DNA is TGCAGCGTTGCGTGGACAGGAAGCACTGAAGCTTTCTTT. The whole variable domain, remainder taken from reference TRBV29-1 and TRBJ1-1, is SAVISQKPSRDICQRGTSLTIQCQVDSQVTMMFWYRQQPGQSLTLIATANQGSEATYESGFVIDKFPISRPNLTFSTLTVSNMSPEDSSIYLCSVAWTGSTEAFFGQGTRLTVV.

The chain has TRBV25-1 and TRBJ1-5; D remains ambiguous. The CDR3 runs to 13 residues. Trimming took off 5 bases at V and 2 bases at J, with 7 bases between the two ends. In germline, CDR1 is MGHDK, CDR2 SYGVNS. This chain's CDR3 is CASSSQGNQPQHF. CDR3 coding DNA: TGTGCCAGCAGTAGTCAGGGCAATCAGCCCCAGCATTTT.

This clone has more than one count but fewer than ten. This chain joins TRBV29-1 and TRBJ2-3; D gene unclear. The germline CDR1 and CDR2 sequences are SQVTM and ANQGSEA. The CDR3 runs 11 residues. Trimming took 4 bases from V and 2 from J, leaving 4 bases between them. The CDR3 sequence: CSVAVTDTQYF. The DNA of the CDR3 is TGCAGCGTTGCCGTCACAGATACGCAGTATTTT.

J is TRBJ1-2 and V is TRBV30, with 8 positions matching TRBD1. Germline V gene data show CDR1 as GTSNPN and CDR2 as SVGIG (reference sequence). V lost 4 bases to trimming and J lost 4 bases; unmatched junction nucleotides: 5. This CDR3 contains 13 residues. The CDR3 loop is CAWNRGSSYGYTF. In DNA form, the CDR3 reads TGTGCCTGGAACAGGGGGTCAAGCTATGGCTACACCTTC. Looking up the rest from reference TRBV30 and TRBJ1-2 gives the full variable domain: SQTIHQWPATLVQPVGSPLSLECTVEGTSNPNLYWYRQAAGRGLQLLFYSVGIGQISSEVPQNLSASRPQDRQFILSSKKLLLSDSGFYLCAWNRGSSYGYTFGSGTRLTVV.

This rearrangement joins TRBV28 to TRBJ2-7; unclear D gene. The CDR3 runs 14 residues. With 4 bases removed from V and 2 bases from J, the gap between germline ends came to 12 bases. Germline loops: CDR1 MDHEN, CDR2 SYDVKM. CDR3 loop: CASSSWGYPYEQYF. CDR3 coding DNA: TGTGCCAGCAGTTCTTGGGGTTACCCCTACGAGCAGTACTTC.

The chain combines TRBV7-8 with TRBJ1-3; 8 nucleotides line up with TRBD1. The CDR3 covers 14 residues. The junction had 6 bases not matched to a gene; V was cut back by 7 bases and J by 4 bases. Germline lookup yields CDR1 SGHVS and CDR2 FQNEAQ. The CDR3 DNA is TGTGCCAGCACCATCAGGGGGCCCGGAAACACCATATATTTT. Translation gives CASTIRGPGNTIYF.

This clone was recorded a few times. The chain couples TRBV7-2 to TRBJ2-3, with 12 bases that match TRBD2. V shed 5 bases, J shed 4 bases, and the junction held 7 bases outside the gene matches. CDR3 length equals 16 residues. Germline V gene lookup returns CDR1 SGHTA and CDR2 FQGNSA. The CDR3 loop reads CASSPASGRASDTQYF. Here the CDR3 DNA reads TGTGCCAGCAGCCCTGCTAGCGGGAGGGCCTCAGATACGCAGTATTTT.